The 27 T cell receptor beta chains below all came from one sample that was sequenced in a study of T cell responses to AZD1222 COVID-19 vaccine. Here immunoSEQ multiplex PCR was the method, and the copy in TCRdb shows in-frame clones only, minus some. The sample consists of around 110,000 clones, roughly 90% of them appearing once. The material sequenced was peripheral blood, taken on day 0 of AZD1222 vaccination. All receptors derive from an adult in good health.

The DNA of the CDR3 is TGTGCCTCCAGGGGCCACGGGGGCACTAACACTGAAGCTTTCTTT. Protein: CASRGHGGTNTEAFF. The chain carries TRBV19 and TRBJ1-1, with D tentatively TRBD1 (6 bases). Per germline, CDR1 LNHDA and CDR2 SQIVND (reference sequence). The V and J ends lost 11 bases and 2 bases respectively, with 21 bases between them. This CDR3 region has 15 residues.

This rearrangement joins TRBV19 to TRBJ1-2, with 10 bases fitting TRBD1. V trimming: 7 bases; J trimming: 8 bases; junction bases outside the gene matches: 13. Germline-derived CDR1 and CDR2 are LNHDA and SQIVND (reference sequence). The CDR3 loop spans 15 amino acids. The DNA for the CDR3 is TGTGCCAGTACCCCCCGGGACAGGGGTCTCGGGGGCTACACCTTC. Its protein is CASTPRDRGLGGYTF.

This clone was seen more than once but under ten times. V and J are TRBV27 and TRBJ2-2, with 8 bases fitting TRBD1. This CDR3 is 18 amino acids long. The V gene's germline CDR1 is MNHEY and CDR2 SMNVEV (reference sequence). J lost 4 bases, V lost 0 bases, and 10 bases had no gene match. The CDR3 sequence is CASSLSPQGAIFTGELFF. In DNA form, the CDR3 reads TGTGCCAGCAGTTTATCCCCCCAGGGGGCAATTTTCACCGGGGAGCTGTTTTTT.

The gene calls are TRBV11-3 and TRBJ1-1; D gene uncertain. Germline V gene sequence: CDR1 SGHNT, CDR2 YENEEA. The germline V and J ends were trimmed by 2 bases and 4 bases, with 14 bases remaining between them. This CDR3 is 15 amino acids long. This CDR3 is CASSLSPGSGTEAFF. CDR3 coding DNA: TGTGCCAGCAGCTTATCTCCGGGCTCGGGCACTGAAGCTTTCTTT.

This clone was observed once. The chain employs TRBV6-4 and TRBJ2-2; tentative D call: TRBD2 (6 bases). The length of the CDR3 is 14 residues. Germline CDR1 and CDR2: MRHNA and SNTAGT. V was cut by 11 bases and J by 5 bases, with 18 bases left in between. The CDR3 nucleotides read TGTGCCGATCGGCGGGGACCACGAACCGGGGAGCTGTTTTTT. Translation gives CADRRGPRTGELFF.

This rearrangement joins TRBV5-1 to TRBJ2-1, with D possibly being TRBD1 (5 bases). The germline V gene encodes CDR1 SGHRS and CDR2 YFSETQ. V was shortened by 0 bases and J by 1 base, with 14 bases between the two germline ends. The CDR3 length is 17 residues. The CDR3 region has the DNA TGCGCCAGCAGCTTGGAAGGTTCCCAGGGATCCTACAATGAGCAGTTCTTC. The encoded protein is CASSLEGSQGSYNEQFF. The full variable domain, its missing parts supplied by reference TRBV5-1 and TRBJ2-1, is KAGVTQTPRYLIKTRGQQVTLSCSPISGHRSVSWYQQTPGQGLQFLFEYFSETQRNKGNFPGRFSGRQFSNSRSEMNVSTLELGDSALYLCASSLEGSQGSYNEQFFGPGTRLTVL.

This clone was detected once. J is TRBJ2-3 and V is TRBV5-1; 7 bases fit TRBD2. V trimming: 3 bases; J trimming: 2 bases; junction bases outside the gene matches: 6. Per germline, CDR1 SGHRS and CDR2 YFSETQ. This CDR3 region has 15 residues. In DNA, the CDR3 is TGCGCCAGCAGCTCAGACGGGACTATCACAGATACGCAGTATTTT. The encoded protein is CASSSDGTITDTQYF. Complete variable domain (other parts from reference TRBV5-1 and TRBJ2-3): KAGVTQTPRYLIKTRGQQVTLSCSPISGHRSVSWYQQTPGQGLQFLFEYFSETQRNKGNFPGRFSGRQFSNSRSEMNVSTLELGDSALYLCASSSDGTITDTQYFGPGTRLTVL.

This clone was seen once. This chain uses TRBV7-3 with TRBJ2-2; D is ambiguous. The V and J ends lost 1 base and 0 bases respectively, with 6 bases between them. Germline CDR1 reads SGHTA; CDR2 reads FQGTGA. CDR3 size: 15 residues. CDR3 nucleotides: TGTGCCAGCAGCTTAATGGCGGCGAACACCGGGGAGCTGTTTTTT. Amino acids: CASSLMAANTGELFF. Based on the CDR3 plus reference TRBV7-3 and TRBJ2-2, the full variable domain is GAGVSQTPSNKVTEKGKYVELRCDPISGHTALYWYRQSLGQGPEFLIYFQGTGAADDSGLPNDRFFAVRPEGSVSTLKIQRTERGDSAVYLCASSLMAANTGELFFGEGSRLTVL.

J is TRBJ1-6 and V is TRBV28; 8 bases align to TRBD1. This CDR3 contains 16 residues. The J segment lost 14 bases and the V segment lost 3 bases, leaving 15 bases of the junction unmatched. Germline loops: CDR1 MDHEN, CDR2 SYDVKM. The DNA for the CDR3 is TGTGCCAGCAGTTTTCAGCGGGGGACAGGAACGGCGGCCCTCCACTTT. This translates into CASSFQRGTGTAALHF.

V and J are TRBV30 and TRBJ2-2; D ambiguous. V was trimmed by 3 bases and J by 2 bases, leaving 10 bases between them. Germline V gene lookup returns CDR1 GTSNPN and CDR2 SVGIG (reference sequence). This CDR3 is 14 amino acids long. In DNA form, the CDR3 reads TGTGCCTGGAGGGAGTTCCTAAACACCGGGGAGCTGTTTTTT. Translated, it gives CAWREFLNTGELFF.

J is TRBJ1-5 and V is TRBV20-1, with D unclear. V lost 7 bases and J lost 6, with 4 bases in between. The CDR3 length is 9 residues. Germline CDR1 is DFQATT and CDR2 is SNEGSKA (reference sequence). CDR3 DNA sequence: TGCAGTGGCGGTCAGCCCCAGCATTTT. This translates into CSGGQPQHF.

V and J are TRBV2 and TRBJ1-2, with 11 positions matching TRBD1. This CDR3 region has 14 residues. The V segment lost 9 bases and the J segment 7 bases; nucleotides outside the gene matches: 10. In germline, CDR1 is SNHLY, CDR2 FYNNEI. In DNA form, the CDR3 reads TGTGCCAGAGCCATCGGGACAGGGGGAACTGGCTACACCTTC. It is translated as CARAIGTGGTGYTF.

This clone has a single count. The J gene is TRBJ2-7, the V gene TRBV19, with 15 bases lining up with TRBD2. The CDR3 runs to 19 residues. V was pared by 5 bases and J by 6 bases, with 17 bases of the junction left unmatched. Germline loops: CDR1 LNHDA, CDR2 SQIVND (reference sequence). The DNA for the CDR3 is TGTGCCAGTAGTTCTTCGGGACTAGCGGGAGGTAGAGGTAGCGGCGAGCAGTACTTC. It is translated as CASSSSGLAGGRGSGEQYF.

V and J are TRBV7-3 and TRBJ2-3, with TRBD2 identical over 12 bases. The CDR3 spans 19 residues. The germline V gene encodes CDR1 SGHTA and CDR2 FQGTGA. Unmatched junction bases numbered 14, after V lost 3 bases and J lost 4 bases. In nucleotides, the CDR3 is TGTGCCAGCAGCTTGTTCACGGGACTAGCGGGCCCGAGGTCAGATACGCAGTATTTT. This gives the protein CASSLFTGLAGPRSDTQYF. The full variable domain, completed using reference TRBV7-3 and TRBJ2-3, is GAGVSQTPSNKVTEKGKYVELRCDPISGHTALYWYRQSLGQGPEFLIYFQGTGAADDSGLPNDRFFAVRPEGSVSTLKIQRTERGDSAVYLCASSLFTGLAGPRSDTQYFGPGTRLTVL.

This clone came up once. CDR3 in DNA: TGCAGCGCCCGGCCCGTGGTAGCGGGAGTAGGATTCGGCACAGATACGCAGTATTTT. It specifies CSARPVVAGVGFGTDTQYF. V gene TRBV29-1 combines with J gene TRBJ2-3, with 9 bases fitting TRBD2. Germline loops: CDR1 SQVTM, CDR2 ANQGSEA. The CDR3 spans 19 residues. The V segment lost 7 bases and the J segment 1 base; nucleotides outside the gene matches: 21.

CDR3 region: CASSSRGWYEQYF. In nucleotides, the CDR3 is TGCGCCAGCAGCAGCAGGGGCTGGTACGAGCAGTACTTC. This sequence joins TRBV5-1 and TRBJ2-7, with D possibly matching TRBD1 (6 bases). V lost 4 bases to trimming and J lost 4 bases, with 12 bases between them. CDR1 and CDR2 from the germline V gene are SGHRS and YFSETQ. CDR3 length: 13 amino acids. The whole variable domain, filled in from reference TRBV5-1 and TRBJ2-7, reads KAGVTQTPRYLIKTRGQQVTLSCSPISGHRSVSWYQQTPGQGLQFLFEYFSETQRNKGNFPGRFSGRQFSNSRSEMNVSTLELGDSALYLCASSSRGWYEQYFGPGTRLTVT.

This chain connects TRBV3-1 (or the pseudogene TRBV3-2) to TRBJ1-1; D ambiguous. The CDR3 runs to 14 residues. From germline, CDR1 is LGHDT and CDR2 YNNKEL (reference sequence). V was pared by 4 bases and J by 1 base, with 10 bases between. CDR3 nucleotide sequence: TGTGCCAGCAGCCCCTGGACGGCGAACACTGAAGCTTTCTTT. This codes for CASSPWTANTEAFF.

The CDR3 reads CASSLASEDPEAFF. CDR3 in DNA: TGTGCCAGCAGTTTAGCCTCTGAGGATCCTGAAGCTTTCTTT. V and J are TRBV28 and TRBJ1-1; D is undetermined. In germline, CDR1 is MDHEN, CDR2 SYDVKM. This CDR3 spans 14 amino acids. Deletions cut 2 bases from V and 6 bases from J, with 13 bases between.

CDR3 protein: CARSRGVSSGSNEQFF. CDR3 nucleotide sequence: TGTGCCAGAAGCCGCGGTGTGTCTAGCGGGAGCAATGAGCAGTTCTTC. The chain carries TRBV5-3 and TRBJ2-1; TRBD2 matches at 10 bases. TRBV5-3 is noted as an ORF with a role that remains uncertain. Unmatched junction bases numbered 10, after V lost 4 bases and J lost 6 bases. This CDR3 is built from 16 residues.

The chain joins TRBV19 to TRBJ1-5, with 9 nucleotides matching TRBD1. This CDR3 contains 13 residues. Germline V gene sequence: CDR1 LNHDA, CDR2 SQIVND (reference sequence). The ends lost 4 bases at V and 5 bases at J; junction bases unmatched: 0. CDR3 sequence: CASSRDRDQPQHF. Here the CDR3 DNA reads TGTGCCAGTAGTAGGGACAGGGATCAGCCCCAGCATTTT.

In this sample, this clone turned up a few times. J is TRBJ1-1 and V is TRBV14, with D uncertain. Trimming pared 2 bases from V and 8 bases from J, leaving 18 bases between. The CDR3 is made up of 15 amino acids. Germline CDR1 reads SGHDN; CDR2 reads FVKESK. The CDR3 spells CASSQQRVFRQEAFF. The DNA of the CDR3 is TGTGCCAGCAGCCAACAACGGGTATTTCGGCAAGAAGCTTTCTTT.

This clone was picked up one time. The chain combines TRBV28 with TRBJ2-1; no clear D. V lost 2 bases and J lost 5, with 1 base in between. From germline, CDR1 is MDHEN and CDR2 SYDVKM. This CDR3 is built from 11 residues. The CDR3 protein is CASSLNNEQFF. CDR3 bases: TGTGCCAGCAGTTTAAACAATGAGCAGTTCTTC.

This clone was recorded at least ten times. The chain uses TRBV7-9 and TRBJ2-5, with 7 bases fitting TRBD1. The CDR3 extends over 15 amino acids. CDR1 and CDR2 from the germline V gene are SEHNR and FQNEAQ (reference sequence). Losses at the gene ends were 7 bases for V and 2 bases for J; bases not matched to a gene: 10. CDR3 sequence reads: CASTTGQTKQETQYF. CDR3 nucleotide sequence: TGTGCCAGCACCACGGGACAGACAAAACAAGAGACCCAGTACTTC.

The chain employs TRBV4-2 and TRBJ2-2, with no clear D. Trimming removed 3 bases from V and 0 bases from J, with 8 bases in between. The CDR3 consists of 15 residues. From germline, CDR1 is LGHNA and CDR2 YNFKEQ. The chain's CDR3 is CASSHSSPNTGELFF. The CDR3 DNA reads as TGTGCCAGCAGCCATTCCTCTCCGAACACCGGGGAGCTGTTTTTT.

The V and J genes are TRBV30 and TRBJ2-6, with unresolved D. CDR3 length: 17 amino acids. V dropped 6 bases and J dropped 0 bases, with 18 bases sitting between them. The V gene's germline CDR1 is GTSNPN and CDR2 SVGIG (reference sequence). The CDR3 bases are TGTGCCTGCCCCATTCTTTGGCCCATCTCTGGGGCCAACGTCCTGACTTTC. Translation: CACPILWPISGANVLTF.

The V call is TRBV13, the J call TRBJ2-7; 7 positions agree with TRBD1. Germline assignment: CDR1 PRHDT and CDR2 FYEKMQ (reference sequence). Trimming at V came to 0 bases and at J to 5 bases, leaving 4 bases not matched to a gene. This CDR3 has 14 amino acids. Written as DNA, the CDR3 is TGTGCCAGCAGCTTAGGTGGGACAGTTGACGAGCAGTACTTC. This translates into CASSLGGTVDEQYF.

The DNA for the CDR3 is TGTGCCAGCAATTCTTTGGAGTGGGCGACTAGCGGGAACACAGATACGCAGTATTTT. This gives the protein CASNSLEWATSGNTDTQYF. The chain couples TRBV27 to TRBJ2-3; TRBD2 agrees at 11 bases. V trimming: 7 bases; J trimming: 2 bases; junction bases outside the gene matches: 17. Germline CDR1 and CDR2: MNHEY and SMNVEV (reference sequence). The CDR3 spans 19 residues.